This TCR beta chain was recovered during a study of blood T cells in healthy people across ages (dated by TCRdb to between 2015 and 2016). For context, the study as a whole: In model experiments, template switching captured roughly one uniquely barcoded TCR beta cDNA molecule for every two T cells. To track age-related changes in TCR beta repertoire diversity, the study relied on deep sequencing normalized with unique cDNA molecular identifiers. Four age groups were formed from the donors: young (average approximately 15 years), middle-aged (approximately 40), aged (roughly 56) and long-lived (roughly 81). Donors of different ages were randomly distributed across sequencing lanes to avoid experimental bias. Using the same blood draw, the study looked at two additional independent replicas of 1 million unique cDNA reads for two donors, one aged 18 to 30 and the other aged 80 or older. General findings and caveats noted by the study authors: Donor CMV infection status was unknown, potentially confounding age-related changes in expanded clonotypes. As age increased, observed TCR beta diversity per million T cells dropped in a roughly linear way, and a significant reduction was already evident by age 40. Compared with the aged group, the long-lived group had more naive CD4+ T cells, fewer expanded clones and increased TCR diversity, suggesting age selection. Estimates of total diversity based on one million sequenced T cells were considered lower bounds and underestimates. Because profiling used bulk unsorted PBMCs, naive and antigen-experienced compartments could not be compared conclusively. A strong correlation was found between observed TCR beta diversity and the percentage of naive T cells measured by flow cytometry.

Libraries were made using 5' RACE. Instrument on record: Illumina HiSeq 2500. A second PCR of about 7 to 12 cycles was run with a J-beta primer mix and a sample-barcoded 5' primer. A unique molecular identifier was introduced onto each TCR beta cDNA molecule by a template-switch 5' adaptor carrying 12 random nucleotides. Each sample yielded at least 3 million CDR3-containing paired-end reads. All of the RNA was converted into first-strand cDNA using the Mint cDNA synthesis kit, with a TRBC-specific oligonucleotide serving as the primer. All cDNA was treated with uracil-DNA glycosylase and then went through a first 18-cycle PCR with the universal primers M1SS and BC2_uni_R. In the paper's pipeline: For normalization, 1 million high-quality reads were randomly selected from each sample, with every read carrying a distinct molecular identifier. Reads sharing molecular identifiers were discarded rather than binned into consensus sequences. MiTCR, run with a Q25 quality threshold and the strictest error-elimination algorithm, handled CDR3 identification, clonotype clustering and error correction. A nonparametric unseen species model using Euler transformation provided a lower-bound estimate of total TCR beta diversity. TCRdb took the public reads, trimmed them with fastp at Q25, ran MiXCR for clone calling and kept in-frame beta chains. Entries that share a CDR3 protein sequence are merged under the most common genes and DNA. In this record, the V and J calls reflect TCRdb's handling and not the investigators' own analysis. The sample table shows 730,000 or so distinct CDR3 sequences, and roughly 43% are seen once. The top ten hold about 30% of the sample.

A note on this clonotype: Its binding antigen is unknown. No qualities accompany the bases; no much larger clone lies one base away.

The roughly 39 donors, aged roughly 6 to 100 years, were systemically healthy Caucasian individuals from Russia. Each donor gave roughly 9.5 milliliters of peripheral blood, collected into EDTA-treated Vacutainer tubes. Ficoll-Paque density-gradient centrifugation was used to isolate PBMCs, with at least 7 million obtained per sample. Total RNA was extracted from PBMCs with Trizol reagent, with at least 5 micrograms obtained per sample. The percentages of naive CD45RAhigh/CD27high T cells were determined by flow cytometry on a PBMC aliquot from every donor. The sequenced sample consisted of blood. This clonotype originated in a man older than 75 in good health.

This receptor has the CDR3 CASTSVQGSNTEAFF. The nucleotide sequence is given as TGTGCCAGCACCTCGGTACAGGGGTCGAACACTGAAGCTTTCTTT. The rearranged segments are TRBV12-3 or TRBV12-4 and TRBJ1-1; 7 middle bases align to TRBD1. The germline V and J ends show losses of 7 bases and 1 base respectively, and no gene match explains 9 bases of the junction. Including cysteine and phenylalanine, the CDR3 has 15 amino acids. The kept DNA is CDR3 alone, 45 bases in frame from the first base.